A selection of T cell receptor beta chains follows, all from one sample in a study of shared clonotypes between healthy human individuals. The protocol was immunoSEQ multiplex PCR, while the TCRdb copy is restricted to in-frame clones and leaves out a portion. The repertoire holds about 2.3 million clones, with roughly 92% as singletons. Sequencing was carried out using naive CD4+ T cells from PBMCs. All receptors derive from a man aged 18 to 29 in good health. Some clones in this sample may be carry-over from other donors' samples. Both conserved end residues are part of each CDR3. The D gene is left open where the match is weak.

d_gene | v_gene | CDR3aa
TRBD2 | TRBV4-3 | CASSQEATSGTYNEQFF
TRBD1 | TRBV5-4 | CASSLPGQSSYEQYF
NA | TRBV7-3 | CASSQQGRTIPGEQFF
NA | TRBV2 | CASSEGQSPTYEQYF
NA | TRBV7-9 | CASSSGLVMTDTQYF
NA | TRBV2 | CASSDYEQYF
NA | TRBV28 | CASSSGGASKETQYF
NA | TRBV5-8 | CASRGAREPFNEQFF
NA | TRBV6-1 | CASSSHYLSNTEAFF
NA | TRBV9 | CASSVVPSGANVLTF
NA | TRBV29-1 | CSVESPLGYGYTF
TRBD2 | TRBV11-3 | CASSPLRGGSLNTGELFF
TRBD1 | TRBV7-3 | CASSPAGDRGPSGANVLTF
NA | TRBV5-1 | CASRERVSSYEQYF
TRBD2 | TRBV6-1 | CASRELAGPVSYNEQFF
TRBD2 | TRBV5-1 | CASSPGSSGNNEQFF
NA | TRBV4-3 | CASSQGFRDVYGYTF
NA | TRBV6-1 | CASKVELNPSEAFF
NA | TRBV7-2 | CASSLEVGGSGNTIYF
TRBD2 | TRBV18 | CASSPRLAGVEFF
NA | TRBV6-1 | CASSEAGGSSAEAFF
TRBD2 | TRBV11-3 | CASSLGPSSGSSTDTQYF
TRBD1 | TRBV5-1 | CASSRTGSSYEQYF
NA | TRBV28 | CASSLYGQPTGELFF
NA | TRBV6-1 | CASSTRQVNYGYTF
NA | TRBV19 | CASSIGGFGGTGELFF
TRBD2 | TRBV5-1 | CASSLVLAGVSNEQFF
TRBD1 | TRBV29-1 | CSVRTGGQETQYF
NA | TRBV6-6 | CASSSASYEQYF
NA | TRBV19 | CASSIGSRGYTGELFF
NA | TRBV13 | CASSFPGTDTQYF
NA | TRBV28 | CASRAQGYYGYTF
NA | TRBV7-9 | CASSLAGGPNTEAFF
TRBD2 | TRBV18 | CASSPALAGVTGELFF
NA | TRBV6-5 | CASSYSGAANYGYTF
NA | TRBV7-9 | CASSLGTLNTEAFF
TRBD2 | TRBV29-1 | CSVAGLAHEQFF
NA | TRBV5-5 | CASSRGDSSYNEQFF
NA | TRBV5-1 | CASSLEGVSYEQYF
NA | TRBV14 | CASSQLDSYNEQFF
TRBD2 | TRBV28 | CASRRGFSGGNTGELFF
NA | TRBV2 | CASSGPGVQETQYF